A selection of T cell receptor beta chains follows, all from one sample in a study of blood T cell dynamics during melanoma immunotherapy. Only in-frame clones appear in the TCRdb table, and some are missing; sequencing was by immunoSEQ multiplex PCR. The table lists approximately 15,000 clones, approximately 83% of them singletons. The specimen comprised blood, sampled from a patient treated with checkpoint blockade. These receptors came from a human donor with melanoma. Both conserved end residues are part of each CDR3. The D gene is left open where the match is weak. The size field is filled for only some rows; it gives once, few, many or a size class.

TRBJ2-1 | NA | TRBV27 | NA | CASIPRPGSYNERFF | TGTGCCAGCATCCCACGGCCCGGCTCCTACAATGAGCGGTTCTTC
TRBJ1-2 | NA | TRBV7-9 | NA | CASSLEGRGGNYGYTF | TGTGCCAGCAGCTTAGAAGGTAGAGGGGGAAACTATGGCTACACCTTC
TRBJ1-1 | NA | TRBV4-1 | NA | CASSQGVGPTEAFF | TGCGCCAGCAGCCAAGGGGTAGGGCCCACTGAAGCTTTCTTT
TRBJ1-1 | few | TRBV9 | NA | CASSDDSGTEAFF | TGTGCCAGCAGCGACGACAGCGGGACTGAAGCTTTCTTT
TRBJ2-3 | NA | TRBV7-6 | NA | CASSLASDTQYF | TGTGCCAGCAGCTTAGCGTCAGATACGCAGTATTTT
TRBJ1-1 | NA | TRBV18 | NA | CASSRTGGNEAFF | TGTGCCAGCTCCCGCACCGGGGGTAATGAAGCTTTCTTT
TRBJ2-7 | NA | TRBV11-1 | NA | CASRDSYEQYF | TGTGCCAGCAGGGACTCCTACGAGCAGTACTTC
TRBJ1-6 | NA | TRBV28 | NA | CASSLSGENSPLHF | TGTGCCAGCAGTTTATCGGGAGAAAATTCACCCCTCCACTTT
TRBJ2-7 | once | TRBV27 | TRBD2 | CATTVIAGGSERYF | TGTGCCACCACCGTAATAGCGGGAGGAAGCGAGCGGTACTTC
TRBJ1-5 | NA | TRBV5-5 | NA | CASSLFPEQPQHF | TGTGCCAGCAGCTTGTTTCCCGAACAGCCCCAGCATTTT
TRBJ1-5 | NA | TRBV27 | NA | CASSLSPIGGNQPQHF | TGTGCCAGCAGTTTATCCCCAATCGGTGGCAATCAGCCCCAGCATTTT
TRBJ2-1 | NA | TRBV11-2 | NA | CASSPRDLSYNEQFF | TGTGCCAGCAGCCCCAGGGATCTCTCCTACAATGAGCAGTTCTTC
TRBJ2-7 | NA | TRBV11-2 | NA | CASSSTGGTRGEQYF | TGTGCCAGCAGCAGTACAGGAGGGACGAGGGGCGAGCAGTACTTC
TRBJ2-7 | NA | TRBV11-2 | NA | CASSLVRSSYEQYF | TGTGCCAGCAGCTTAGTACGGAGTAGTTACGAGCAGTACTTC
TRBJ2-3 | NA | TRBV7-2 | TRBD2 | CASSPSGVDTDTQYF | TGTGCCAGCAGCCCTAGCGGGGTGGACACAGATACGCAGTATTTT
TRBJ1-4 | NA | TRBV19 | TRBD1 | CASSAQGNGNEKLFF | TGTGCCAGTAGCGCACAGGGGAACGGTAATGAAAAACTGTTTTTT
TRBJ2-4 | once | TRBV28 | NA | CASSATRTALAKNIQYF | TGTGCCAGCAGTGCCACGAGGACAGCCCTAGCCAAAAACATTCAGTACTTC
TRBJ1-6 | NA | TRBV6-6 | NA | CASRDGLSYNSPLHF | TGTGCCAGCAGGGACGGCCTCTCCTATAATTCACCCCTCCACTTT
TRBJ2-2 | NA | TRBV5-4 | NA | CASSFRTGNTGELFF | TGTGCCAGCAGCTTTAGAACAGGAAACACCGGGGAGCTGTTTTTT
TRBJ2-2 | NA | TRBV4-1 | NA | CASSPRAEGTGELFF | TGCGCCAGCAGCCCGAGGGCAGAGGGGACCGGGGAGCTGTTTTTT
TRBJ2-1 | NA | TRBV21-1 | NA | CASSKLSRGAGHEQFF | TGTGCCAGCAGCAAATTGTCACGGGGCGCGGGCCATGAGCAGTTCTTC
TRBJ2-7 | NA | TRBV7-9 | NA | CASSTSSGPLPEQYF | TGTGCCAGCAGCACCTCCAGCGGGCCTCTCCCCGAGCAGTACTTC
TRBJ1-1 | few | TRBV7-3 | NA | CASSPGANTEAFF | TGTGCCAGCAGCCCAGGGGCGAACACTGAAGCTTTCTTT
TRBJ2-2 | NA | TRBV28 | NA | CASSSPSGRNTGELFF | TGTGCCAGCAGTTCCCCCAGCGGTAGAAACACCGGGGAGCTGTTTTTT
TRBJ1-1 | NA | TRBV11-3 | TRBD1 | CASSFSGQSNTEAFF | TGTGCCAGCAGCTTCTCGGGACAGAGTAACACTGAAGCTTTCTTT
TRBJ2-3 | NA | TRBV5-4 | TRBD2 | CASSWGLAGGTDTQYF | TGTGCCAGCAGCTGGGGACTAGCGGGCGGCACAGATACGCAGTATTTT
TRBJ2-3 | NA | TRBV11-2 | TRBD2 | CASSSLAGGGDTQYF | TGTGCCAGCAGCTCCTTAGCGGGAGGAGGTGATACGCAGTATTTT
TRBJ2-2 | once | TRBV4-2 | NA | CASSHPRAGELFF | TGTGCCAGCAGCCATCCCAGAGCCGGGGAGCTGTTTTTT
TRBJ1-2 | once | TRBV30 | NA | CAWQGGTYGYTF | TGTGCCTGGCAGGGCGGGACCTATGGCTACACCTTC
TRBJ1-2 | NA | TRBV10-3 | TRBD1 | CAISPGQGGYGYTF | TGTGCCATCAGCCCGGGACAGGGGGGCTATGGCTACACCTTC
TRBJ2-3 | NA | TRBV6-1 | TRBD2 | CASSDRAGSTDTQYF | TGTGCCAGCAGTGACCGAGCGGGAAGCACAGATACGCAGTATTTT